These T cell receptor beta chains were read from a single sample in a study of cytomegalovirus exposure and HLA in healthy donors. Profiled with immunoSEQ multiplex PCR; TCRdb holds only in-frame clones, not every one. The table has more than 95,000 clones, about 79% seen once. Sequencing was done on a sample of PBMCs. All receptors derive from a young man in good health and CMV-seropositive. The CDR3 runs from the conserved cysteine through the conserved F or W. Fields, in order: clone size, V gene, D gene, J gene, CDR3 protein, CDR3 DNA. The D gene is left open where the match is weak. For some rows the clone size is stated as once, few or many, or as a class when expanded; others skip it.

clone_size: NA; v_call: TRBV4-3; d_call: NA; j_call: TRBJ2-5; cdr3_aa: CASSQWRGETQYF; cdr3_nt: TGCGCCAGCAGCCAATGGAGGGGAGAGACCCAGTACTTC
clone_size: NA; v_call: TRBV5-1; d_call: NA; j_call: TRBJ2-6; cdr3_aa: CASSLANSGANGLTF; cdr3_nt: TGCGCCAGCAGCTTGGCTAACTCTGGGGCCAACGGCCTGACTTTC
clone_size: NA; v_call: TRBV2; d_call: NA; j_call: TRBJ1-1; cdr3_aa: CASSEGVNTEAFF; cdr3_nt: TGTGCCAGCAGTGAAGGAGTGAACACTGAAGCTTTCTTT
clone_size: NA; v_call: TRBV7-9; d_call: NA; j_call: TRBJ2-5; cdr3_aa: CASSLAWGVRETQYF; cdr3_nt: TGTGCCAGCAGCTTAGCTTGGGGGGTAAGGGAGACCCAGTACTTC
clone_size: NA; v_call: TRBV28; d_call: TRBD1; j_call: TRBJ2-4; cdr3_aa: CASSLIQGQGQTKNIQYF; cdr3_nt: TGTGCCAGCAGTTTAATTCAAGGACAGGGGCAAACCAAAAACATTCAGTACTTC
clone_size: NA; v_call: TRBV12-2; d_call: NA; j_call: TRBJ1-5; cdr3_aa: CASRRDRDKVNQPQHF; cdr3_nt: TGTGCAAGTCGCCGGGACAGGGACAAGGTCAATCAGCCCCAGCATTTT
clone_size: NA; v_call: TRBV7-6; d_call: TRBD1; j_call: TRBJ1-2; cdr3_aa: CASSLRTVPGQRHYGYTF; cdr3_nt: TGTGCCAGCAGCTTGAGGACAGTACCGGGACAGAGACACTATGGCTACACCTTC
clone_size: NA; v_call: TRBV10-3; d_call: TRBD2; j_call: TRBJ2-7; cdr3_aa: CAISVGGDYEQYF; cdr3_nt: TGTGCCATCAGTGTGGGGGGGGACTACGAGCAGTACTTC
clone_size: NA; v_call: TRBV27; d_call: NA; j_call: TRBJ2-7; cdr3_aa: CASRLAPTYEQYF; cdr3_nt: TGTGCCAGCAGATTGGCTCCAACCTACGAGCAGTACTTC
clone_size: NA; v_call: TRBV27; d_call: TRBD1; j_call: TRBJ2-2; cdr3_aa: CASRNTKTGGASTGELFF; cdr3_nt: TGTGCCAGCCGGAATACAAAGACAGGGGGCGCGAGCACCGGGGAGCTGTTTTTT
clone_size: NA; v_call: TRBV2; d_call: TRBD1; j_call: TRBJ2-7; cdr3_aa: CASRRDRGPYEQYF; cdr3_nt: TGTGCCAGCAGGAGGGACAGAGGCCCCTACGAGCAGTACTTC
clone_size: NA; v_call: TRBV6-4; d_call: NA; j_call: TRBJ1-6; cdr3_aa: CASSSTENSPLHF; cdr3_nt: TGTGCCAGCAGCTCCACAGAGAATTCACCCCTCCACTTT
clone_size: NA; v_call: TRBV14; d_call: NA; j_call: TRBJ2-5; cdr3_aa: CASSQDSRVIRGETQYF; cdr3_nt: TGTGCCAGCAGCCAAGATTCCAGGGTGATCCGTGGCGAGACCCAGTACTTC
clone_size: NA; v_call: TRBV5-1; d_call: NA; j_call: TRBJ2-7; cdr3_aa: CASSLSPTRSDLEQYF; cdr3_nt: TGCGCCAGCAGCTTGAGCCCTACCCGTTCTGATCTCGAGCAGTACTTC
clone_size: once; v_call: TRBV29-1; d_call: TRBD1; j_call: TRBJ1-1; cdr3_aa: CSVEDPGGEAFF; cdr3_nt: TGCAGCGTTGAAGATCCAGGGGGCGAAGCTTTCTTT
clone_size: NA; v_call: TRBV7-2; d_call: NA; j_call: TRBJ1-1; cdr3_aa: CASSFQGSVEAFF; cdr3_nt: TGTGCCAGCAGCTTTCAGGGTTCTGTTGAAGCTTTCTTT
clone_size: NA; v_call: TRBV5-6; d_call: NA; j_call: TRBJ2-2; cdr3_aa: CASSLIANTGELFF; cdr3_nt: TGTGCCAGCAGCTTGATAGCAAACACCGGGGAGCTGTTTTTT
clone_size: NA; v_call: TRBV6-1; d_call: NA; j_call: TRBJ2-7; cdr3_aa: CASSPGQSYEQYF; cdr3_nt: TGTGCCAGCAGTCCCGGACAGTCCTACGAGCAGTACTTC
clone_size: NA; v_call: TRBV6-1; d_call: TRBD1; j_call: TRBJ2-7; cdr3_aa: CASSEMGVGQAYEQYF; cdr3_nt: TGTGCCAGCAGTGAAATGGGGGTAGGACAGGCATACGAGCAGTACTTC
clone_size: few; v_call: TRBV10-3; d_call: TRBD2; j_call: TRBJ2-5; cdr3_aa: CAISDPKRGTQETQYF; cdr3_nt: TGTGCCATCAGTGATCCAAAGCGGGGTACGCAAGAGACCCAGTACTTC
clone_size: NA; v_call: TRBV6-5; d_call: NA; j_call: TRBJ1-5; cdr3_aa: CASSAQVDQPQHF; cdr3_nt: TGTGCCAGCAGTGCCCAAGTAGATCAGCCCCAGCATTTT
clone_size: NA; v_call: TRBV12-5; d_call: NA; j_call: TRBJ1-5; cdr3_aa: CASGKTSSRAPNQPQHF; cdr3_nt: TGTGCTAGTGGCAAAACCTCTAGTAGAGCCCCCAATCAGCCCCAGCATTTT
clone_size: NA; v_call: TRBV7-6; d_call: NA; j_call: TRBJ2-3; cdr3_aa: CASARVGAPNTDTQYF; cdr3_nt: TGTGCCAGCGCCAGGGTAGGGGCCCCCAACACAGATACGCAGTATTTT
clone_size: NA; v_call: TRBV5-5; d_call: NA; j_call: TRBJ1-5; cdr3_aa: CASSLGGGYSNQPQHF; cdr3_nt: TGTGCCAGCAGCTTGGGCGGGGGTTATAGCAATCAGCCCCAGCATTTT
clone_size: NA; v_call: TRBV10-1; d_call: NA; j_call: TRBJ1-6; cdr3_aa: CASRSSYNSPLHF; cdr3_nt: TGCGCCAGCAGGAGCTCCTATAATTCACCCCTCCACTTT
clone_size: NA; v_call: TRBV6-4; d_call: NA; j_call: TRBJ2-1; cdr3_aa: CASSDSAESNEQFF; cdr3_nt: TGTGCCAGCAGTGACTCAGCTGAGAGCAATGAGCAGTTCTTC
clone_size: NA; v_call: TRBV19; d_call: NA; j_call: TRBJ1-1; cdr3_aa: CASSSGRATEVFF; cdr3_nt: TGTGCCAGTAGTAGCGGGAGGGCTACTGAAGTTTTCTTT